These T cell receptor beta chains were read from a single sample in a study of human T cells and chemical hapten exposure. TCRdb re-derived calls from the RACE reads in MiXCR, one entry per CDR3 protein. The sample has approximately 97,000 distinct CDR3 sequences, about 10% seen once. The specimen was whole blood, collected in connection with sensitization to the hapten diphenylcyclopropenone (DPC). The receptor source for this set is a woman in her thirties or forties with alopecia areata. Some clones in this sample may be carry-over from other donors' samples. Each CDR3 is given with its conserved first and last residue. The D gene is left open where the match is weak. Clone size is not always given. Where it is, it says once, few, many or a class for expanded clones.

V gene	J gene	D gene	clone size	CDR3 protein	CDR3 DNA
TRBV7-2	TRBJ1-1	NA	NA	CASSSRRGGQRNTEAFF	TGTGCCAGCAGCTCTCGGAGGGGGGGTCAGAGAAACACTGAAGCTTTCTTT
TRBV20-1	TRBJ1-1	NA	NA	CSARDRGNTEAFF	TGCAGTGCTAGAGACAGGGGGAACACTGAAGCTTTCTTT
TRBV7-2	TRBJ2-5	NA	NA	CASSLVGHSEAQYF	TGTGCCAGCAGCTTAGTTGGCCACTCGGAGGCCCAGTACTTC
TRBV20-1	TRBJ2-4	NA	NA	CSARDLEQALAKNIQYF	TGCAGTGCTAGAGATCTCGAACAGGCACTAGCCAAAAACATTCAGTACTTC
TRBV4-3	TRBJ1-6	NA	many	CASSQDLGSPLHF	TGCGCCAGCAGCCAAGATCTGGGTTCACCCCTCCACTTT
TRBV20-1	TRBJ1-1	TRBD1	many	CSARGSRTGSDEAFF	TGCAGTGCTAGAGGGTCGAGGACAGGGTCAGATGAAGCTTTCTTT
TRBV20-1	TRBJ2-5	NA	NA	CSARVRDWQETQYF	TGCAGTGCTAGAGTCAGGGACTGGCAAGAGACCCAGTACTTC
TRBV6-1	TRBJ1-5	NA	many	CASSEAGQGSRGNQPQHF	TGTGCCAGCAGTGAAGCGGGGCAGGGGTCCCGTGGCAATCAGCCCCAGCATTTT
TRBV18	TRBJ1-2	TRBD1	NA	CASSQNTAGTGDGYTF	TGTGCCAGCTCACAAAACACAGCCGGGACAGGGGACGGCTACACCTTC
TRBV7-2	TRBJ2-6	NA	few	CASSLGRSGANVLTF	TGTGCCAGCAGCTTAGGTCGATCTGGGGCCAACGTCCTGACTTTC
TRBV4-3	TRBJ1-6	NA	many	CASSQVQGRVGSPLHF	TGCGCCAGCAGCCAAGTTCAGGGTAGGGTAGGATCACCCCTCCACTTT
TRBV12-3/TRBV12-4	TRBJ2-3	NA	many	CASSLGGGTDTQYF	TGTGCCAGCAGTTTGGGCGGGGGCACAGATACGCAGTATTTT
TRBV5-1	TRBJ2-1	TRBD2	many	CASSGGLAGARNEQFF	TGCGCCAGCAGCGGGGGACTAGCGGGAGCTCGGAATGAGCAGTTCTTC
TRBV4-3	TRBJ2-7	NA	many	CASSQTSGHEQYF	TGCGCCAGCAGCCAGACGAGCGGACACGAGCAGTACTTC
TRBV4-3	TRBJ1-2	NA	NA	CASSLRQGDGYTF	TGCGCCAGCAGCCTAAGGCAGGGAGATGGCTACACCTTC
TRBV6-6	TRBJ2-5	NA	NA	CASSSGRKTQYF	TGTGCCAGCTCTTCCGGCCGGAAGACCCAGTACTTC
TRBV20-1	TRBJ2-1	TRBD2	many	CSARVTSGPSYNEQFF	TGCAGTGCTAGAGTAACTAGCGGGCCTTCCTACAATGAGCAGTTCTTC